The clone carrying this T cell receptor (beta chain) was recorded a few times. No antigen is known for it. The data belong to a study of cytomegalovirus exposure and HLA in healthy donors. 60 Vbeta and 13 Jbeta primers were used in PCR. Measured with immunoSEQ multiplex PCR; TCRdb has only the in-frame clones, and not every one. Seen here are some 130,000 clones, more than 9.5% observed once, and the top ten hold approximately 1.7%. The germline gives CDR1 MNHNY, CDR2 SVGAGI (reference sequence). With 8 bases clipped from V and 4 bases from J, the junction kept 3 bases outside the gene matches. This CDR3 contains 12 residues. General observations from the study: In an earlier analysis, most TCR beta V segments were productive about 90% or about 30% of the time. The study reported that TCR beta sequences accurately predicted HLA-A and HLA-B alleles in most subjects. In vitro testing confirmed a few CMV-associated chains as specific for CMV antigens.

The specimen sequenced was PBMCs. This receptor was taken from a man aged 50-60 years in good health and CMV-seronegative. The V gene is TRBV6-6, the J gene TRBJ1-1; 8 nucleotides align to TRBD1. CDR3 sequence reads: CASGQGGTEAFF. The CDR3 DNA sequence: TGTGCCAGCGGACAGGGAGGCACTGAAGCTTTCTTT.